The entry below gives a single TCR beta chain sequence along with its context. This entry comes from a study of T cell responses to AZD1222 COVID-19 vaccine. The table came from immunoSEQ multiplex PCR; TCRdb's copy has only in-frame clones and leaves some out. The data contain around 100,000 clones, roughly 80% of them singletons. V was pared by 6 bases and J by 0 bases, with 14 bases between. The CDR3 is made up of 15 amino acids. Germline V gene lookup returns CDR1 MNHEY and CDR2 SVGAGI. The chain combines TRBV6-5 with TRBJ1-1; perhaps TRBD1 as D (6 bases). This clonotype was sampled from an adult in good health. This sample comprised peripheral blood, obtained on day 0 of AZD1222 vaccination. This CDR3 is CASRSPGTLNTEAFF. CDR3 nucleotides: TGTGCCAGCAGGAGTCCCGGGACACTGAACACTGAAGCTTTCTTT.